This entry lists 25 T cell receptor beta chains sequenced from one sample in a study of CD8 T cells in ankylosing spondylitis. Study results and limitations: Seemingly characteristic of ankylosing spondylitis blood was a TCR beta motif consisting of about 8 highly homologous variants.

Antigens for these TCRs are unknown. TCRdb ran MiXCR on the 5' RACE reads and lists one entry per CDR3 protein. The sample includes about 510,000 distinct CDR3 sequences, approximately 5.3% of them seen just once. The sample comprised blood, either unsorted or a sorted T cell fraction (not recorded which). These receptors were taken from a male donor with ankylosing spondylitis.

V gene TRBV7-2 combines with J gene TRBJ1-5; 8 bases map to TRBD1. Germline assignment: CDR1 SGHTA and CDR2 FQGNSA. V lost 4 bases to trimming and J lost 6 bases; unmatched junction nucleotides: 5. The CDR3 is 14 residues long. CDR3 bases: TGTGCCAGCAGCTCTGGACAGGGATCTCAGCCCCAGCATTTT. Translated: CASSSGQGSQPQHF.

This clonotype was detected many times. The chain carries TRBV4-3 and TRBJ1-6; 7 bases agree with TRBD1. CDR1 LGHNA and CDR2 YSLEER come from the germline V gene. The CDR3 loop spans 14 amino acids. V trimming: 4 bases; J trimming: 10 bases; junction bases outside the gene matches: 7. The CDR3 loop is CASSPWTGGSPLHF. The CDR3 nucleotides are TGCGCCAGCAGCCCCTGGACAGGAGGCTCACCCCTCCACTTT.

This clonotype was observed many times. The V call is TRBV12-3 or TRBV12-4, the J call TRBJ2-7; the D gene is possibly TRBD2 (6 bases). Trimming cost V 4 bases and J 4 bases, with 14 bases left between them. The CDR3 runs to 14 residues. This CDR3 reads CASSSPGVRYEQYF. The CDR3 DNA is TGTGCCAGCAGTTCTCCGGGGGTAAGATACGAGCAGTACTTC.

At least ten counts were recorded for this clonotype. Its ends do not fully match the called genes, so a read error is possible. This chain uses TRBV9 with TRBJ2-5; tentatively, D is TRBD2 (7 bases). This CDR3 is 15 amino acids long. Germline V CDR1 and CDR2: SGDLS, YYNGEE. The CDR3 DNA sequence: TGTGCCAGCAGCGTAGTAGGCCAGGGGAGGGAGAGCCAGTACTTC. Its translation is CASSVVGQGRESQYF.

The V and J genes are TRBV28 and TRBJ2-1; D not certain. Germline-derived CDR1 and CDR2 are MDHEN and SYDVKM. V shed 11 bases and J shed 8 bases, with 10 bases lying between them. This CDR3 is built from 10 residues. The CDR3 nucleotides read TGTGCCCGCAACGGAGATGAGCAGTTCTTC. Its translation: CARNGDEQFF.

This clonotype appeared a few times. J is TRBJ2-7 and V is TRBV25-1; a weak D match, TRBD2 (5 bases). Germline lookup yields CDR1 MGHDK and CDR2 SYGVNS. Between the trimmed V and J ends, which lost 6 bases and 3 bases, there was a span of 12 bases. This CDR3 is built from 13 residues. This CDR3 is CASSGGRYYEQYF. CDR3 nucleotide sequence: TGTGCCAGCAGCGGAGGACGGTACTACGAGCAGTACTTC.

For the CDR3, the DNA is TGTGCCAGCAGCTTAGATGAGTGGGTATCCGGGGAGCTGTTTTTT. Amino acids: CASSLDEWVSGELFF. This chain uses TRBV11-2 with TRBJ2-2; D is undetermined. This CDR3 has 15 amino acids. CDR1 is SGHAT, CDR2 FQNNGV, per germline. With 0 bases removed from V and 6 bases from J, the gap between germline ends came to 11 bases. Drawing the rest from reference TRBV11-2 and TRBJ2-2, the complete variable domain is EAGVAQSPRYKIIEKRQSVAFWCNPISGHATLYWYQQILGQGPKLLIQFQNNGVVDDSQLPKDRFSAERLKGVDSTLKIQPAKLEDSAVYLCASSLDEWVSGELFFGEGSRLTVL.

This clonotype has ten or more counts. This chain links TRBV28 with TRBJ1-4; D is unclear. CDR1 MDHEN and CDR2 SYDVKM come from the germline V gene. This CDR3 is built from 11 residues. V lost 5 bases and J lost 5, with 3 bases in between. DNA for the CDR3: TGTGCCAGCAGTCCCAATGAAAAACTGTTTTTT. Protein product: CASSPNEKLFF.

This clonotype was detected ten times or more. Here the CDR3 DNA reads TGCGCCAGCAGCCAAGATGGATCGGGGGGGCCGACAGATACGCAGTATTTT. It yields the protein CASSQDGSGGPTDTQYF. The rearrangement joins TRBV4-1 to TRBJ2-3, with 8 bases aligning to TRBD2. Germline assignment: CDR1 MGHRA and CDR2 YSYEKL. V lost 0 bases to trimming and J lost 3 bases; unmatched junction nucleotides: 8. The CDR3 contains 17 residues.

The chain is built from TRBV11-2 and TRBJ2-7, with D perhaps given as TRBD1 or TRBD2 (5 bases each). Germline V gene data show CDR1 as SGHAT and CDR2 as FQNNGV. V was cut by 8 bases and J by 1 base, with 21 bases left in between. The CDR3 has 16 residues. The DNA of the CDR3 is TGTGCCAGCGAAGCTTATGGGGGAGTCGGGTCCTACGAGCAGTACTTC. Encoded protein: CASEAYGGVGSYEQYF.

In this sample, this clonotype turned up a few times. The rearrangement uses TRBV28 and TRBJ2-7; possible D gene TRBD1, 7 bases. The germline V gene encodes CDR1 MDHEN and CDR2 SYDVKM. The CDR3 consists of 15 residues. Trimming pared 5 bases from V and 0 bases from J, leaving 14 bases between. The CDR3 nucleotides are TGTGCCAGCAGTCATGGGGGGACAGTCTCCTACGAGCAGTACTTC. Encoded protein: CASSHGGTVSYEQYF.

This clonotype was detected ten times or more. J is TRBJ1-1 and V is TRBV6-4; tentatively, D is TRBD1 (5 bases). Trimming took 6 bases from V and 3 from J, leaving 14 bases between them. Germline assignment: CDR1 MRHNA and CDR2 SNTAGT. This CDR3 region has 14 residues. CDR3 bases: TGTGCCAGCAGACCCAGGGACGGCTACACTGAAGCTTTCTTT. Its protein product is CASRPRDGYTEAFF.

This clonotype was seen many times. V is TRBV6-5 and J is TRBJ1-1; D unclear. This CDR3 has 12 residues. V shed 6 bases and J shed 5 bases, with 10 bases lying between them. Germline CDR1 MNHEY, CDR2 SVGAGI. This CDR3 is CASRGRSTEAFF. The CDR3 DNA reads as TGTGCCAGCAGAGGGAGAAGTACTGAAGCTTTCTTT.

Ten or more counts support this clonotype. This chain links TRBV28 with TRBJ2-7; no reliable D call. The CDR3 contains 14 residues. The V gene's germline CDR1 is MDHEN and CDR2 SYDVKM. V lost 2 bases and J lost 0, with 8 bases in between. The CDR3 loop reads CASSLGWSSYEQYF. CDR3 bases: TGTGCCAGCAGTTTAGGGTGGAGCTCCTACGAGCAGTACTTC.

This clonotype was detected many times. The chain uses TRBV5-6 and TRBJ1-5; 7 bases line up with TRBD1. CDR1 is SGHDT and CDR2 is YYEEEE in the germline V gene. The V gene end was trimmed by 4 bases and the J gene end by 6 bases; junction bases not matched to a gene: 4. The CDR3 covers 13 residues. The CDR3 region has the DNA TGTGCCAGCAGCCGACAGGGTGCTCAGCCCCAGCATTTT. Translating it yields CASSRQGAQPQHF.

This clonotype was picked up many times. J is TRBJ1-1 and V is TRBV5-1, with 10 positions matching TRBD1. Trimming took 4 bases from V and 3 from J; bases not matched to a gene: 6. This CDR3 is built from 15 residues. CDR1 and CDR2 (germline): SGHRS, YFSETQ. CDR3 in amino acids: CASSRIGQGDTEAFF. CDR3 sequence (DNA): TGCGCCAGCAGCCGAATTGGACAGGGGGACACTGAAGCTTTCTTT.

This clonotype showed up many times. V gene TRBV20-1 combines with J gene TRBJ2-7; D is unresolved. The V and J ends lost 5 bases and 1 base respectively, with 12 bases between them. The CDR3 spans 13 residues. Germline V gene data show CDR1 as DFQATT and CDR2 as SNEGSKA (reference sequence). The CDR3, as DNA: TGCAGTGCTTCTGGAAGGGTTTCCTACGAGCAGTACTTC. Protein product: CSASGRVSYEQYF.

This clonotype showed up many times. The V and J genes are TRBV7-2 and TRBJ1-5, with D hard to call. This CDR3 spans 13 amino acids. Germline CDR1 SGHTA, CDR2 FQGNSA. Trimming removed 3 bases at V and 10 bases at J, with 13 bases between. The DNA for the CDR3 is TGTGCCAGCAGCTTCGGAACAAGCCGCCCCCAGCATTTT. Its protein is CASSFGTSRPQHF.

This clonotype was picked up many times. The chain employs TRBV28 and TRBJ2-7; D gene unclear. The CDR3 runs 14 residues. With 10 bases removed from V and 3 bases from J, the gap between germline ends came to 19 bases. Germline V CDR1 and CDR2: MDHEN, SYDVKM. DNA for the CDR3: TGTGCCACCAACCCCGGTGGGGTCGGCTACGAGCAGTACTTC. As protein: CATNPGGVGYEQYF.

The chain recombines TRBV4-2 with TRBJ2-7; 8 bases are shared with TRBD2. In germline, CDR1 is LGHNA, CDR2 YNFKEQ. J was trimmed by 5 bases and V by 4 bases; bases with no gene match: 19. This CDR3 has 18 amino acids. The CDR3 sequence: CASSLAAGVRELGNEQYF. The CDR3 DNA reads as TGTGCCAGCAGCCTCGCAGCGGGGGTTCGGGAGCTAGGCAACGAGCAGTACTTC.

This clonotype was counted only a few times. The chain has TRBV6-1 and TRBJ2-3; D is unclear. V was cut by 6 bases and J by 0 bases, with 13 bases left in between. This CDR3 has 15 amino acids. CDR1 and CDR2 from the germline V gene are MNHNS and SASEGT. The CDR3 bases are TGTGCCAGCAGGAATCCACTCTTAAGCACAGATACGCAGTATTTT. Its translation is CASRNPLLSTDTQYF.

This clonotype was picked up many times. The CDR3 DNA reads as TGTGCCAGCAGCCAAGAATTAAGCGACCAGAGGACCGGGGAGCTGTTTTTT. Translated, it gives CASSQELSDQRTGELFF. The chain recombines TRBV4-2 with TRBJ2-2; D call uncertain. This CDR3 has 17 amino acids. The V end lost 0 bases, the J end lost 5 bases, and 16 bases lay between the germline ends. The germline gives CDR1 LGHNA, CDR2 YNFKEQ.

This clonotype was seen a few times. CDR3 loop: CASSSPGTHTGELFF. The CDR3 DNA reads as TGTGCCAGCAGTTCCCCAGGGACTCACACCGGGGAGCTGTTTTTT. The chain couples TRBV28 to TRBJ2-2, with D possibly matching TRBD2 (6 bases). Germline V gene sequence: CDR1 MDHEN, CDR2 SYDVKM. This CDR3 spans 15 amino acids. The V end lost 4 bases, the J end lost 3 bases, and 12 bases lay between the germline ends.

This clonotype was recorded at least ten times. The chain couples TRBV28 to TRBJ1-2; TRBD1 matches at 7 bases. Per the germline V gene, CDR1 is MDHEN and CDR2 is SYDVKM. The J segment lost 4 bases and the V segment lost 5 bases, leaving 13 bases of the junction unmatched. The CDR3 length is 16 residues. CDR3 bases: TGTGCCAGCAGTCTAATACAGGGGAGGTCAGTCTATGGCTACACCTTC. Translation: CASSLIQGRSVYGYTF.

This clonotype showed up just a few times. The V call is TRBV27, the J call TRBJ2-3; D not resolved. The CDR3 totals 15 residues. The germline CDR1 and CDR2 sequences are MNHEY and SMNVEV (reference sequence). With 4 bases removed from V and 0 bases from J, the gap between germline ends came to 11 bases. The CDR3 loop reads CASSSPFRSTDTQYF. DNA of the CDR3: TGTGCCAGCAGTTCCCCCTTTCGAAGCACAGATACGCAGTATTTT.